Listed here is a single T cell receptor (beta chain). The data were obtained in a study of blood T cell repertoires in COVID-19. Study background: The United States, Italy and Spain were the sources of the acute and convalescent COVID-19 samples. Sample material is recorded as cDNA or gDNA derived from T cells, B-cell-depleted T cells, or PBMCs.

Germline CDR1 and CDR2: SEHNR and FQNEAQ (reference sequence). This CDR3 region has 16 residues. V was pared by 1 base and J by 7 bases, with 8 bases of the junction left unmatched. Methods used by the authors: Counts of nucleated cells, estimated from reference gene primer amplification, were obtained. The assay was immunoSEQ multiplex PCR, and TCRdb's table has in-frame clones only and misses some. That table is the source of V, J and clone size, and D and trimming were worked out from the DNA. The data contain around 75,000 clones, 65% to 85% of them singletons. The V call is TRBV7-9, the J call TRBJ1-4, with 8 bases that match TRBD1. Source material: peripheral blood. The sequence came from a man aged 50 to 60 with COVID-19, enrolled during active disease. In DNA, the CDR3 is TGTGCCAGCAGCTTAGGGACCGGGACAGGACGTGAAAAACTGTTTTTT. Translated: CASSLGTGTGREKLFF.